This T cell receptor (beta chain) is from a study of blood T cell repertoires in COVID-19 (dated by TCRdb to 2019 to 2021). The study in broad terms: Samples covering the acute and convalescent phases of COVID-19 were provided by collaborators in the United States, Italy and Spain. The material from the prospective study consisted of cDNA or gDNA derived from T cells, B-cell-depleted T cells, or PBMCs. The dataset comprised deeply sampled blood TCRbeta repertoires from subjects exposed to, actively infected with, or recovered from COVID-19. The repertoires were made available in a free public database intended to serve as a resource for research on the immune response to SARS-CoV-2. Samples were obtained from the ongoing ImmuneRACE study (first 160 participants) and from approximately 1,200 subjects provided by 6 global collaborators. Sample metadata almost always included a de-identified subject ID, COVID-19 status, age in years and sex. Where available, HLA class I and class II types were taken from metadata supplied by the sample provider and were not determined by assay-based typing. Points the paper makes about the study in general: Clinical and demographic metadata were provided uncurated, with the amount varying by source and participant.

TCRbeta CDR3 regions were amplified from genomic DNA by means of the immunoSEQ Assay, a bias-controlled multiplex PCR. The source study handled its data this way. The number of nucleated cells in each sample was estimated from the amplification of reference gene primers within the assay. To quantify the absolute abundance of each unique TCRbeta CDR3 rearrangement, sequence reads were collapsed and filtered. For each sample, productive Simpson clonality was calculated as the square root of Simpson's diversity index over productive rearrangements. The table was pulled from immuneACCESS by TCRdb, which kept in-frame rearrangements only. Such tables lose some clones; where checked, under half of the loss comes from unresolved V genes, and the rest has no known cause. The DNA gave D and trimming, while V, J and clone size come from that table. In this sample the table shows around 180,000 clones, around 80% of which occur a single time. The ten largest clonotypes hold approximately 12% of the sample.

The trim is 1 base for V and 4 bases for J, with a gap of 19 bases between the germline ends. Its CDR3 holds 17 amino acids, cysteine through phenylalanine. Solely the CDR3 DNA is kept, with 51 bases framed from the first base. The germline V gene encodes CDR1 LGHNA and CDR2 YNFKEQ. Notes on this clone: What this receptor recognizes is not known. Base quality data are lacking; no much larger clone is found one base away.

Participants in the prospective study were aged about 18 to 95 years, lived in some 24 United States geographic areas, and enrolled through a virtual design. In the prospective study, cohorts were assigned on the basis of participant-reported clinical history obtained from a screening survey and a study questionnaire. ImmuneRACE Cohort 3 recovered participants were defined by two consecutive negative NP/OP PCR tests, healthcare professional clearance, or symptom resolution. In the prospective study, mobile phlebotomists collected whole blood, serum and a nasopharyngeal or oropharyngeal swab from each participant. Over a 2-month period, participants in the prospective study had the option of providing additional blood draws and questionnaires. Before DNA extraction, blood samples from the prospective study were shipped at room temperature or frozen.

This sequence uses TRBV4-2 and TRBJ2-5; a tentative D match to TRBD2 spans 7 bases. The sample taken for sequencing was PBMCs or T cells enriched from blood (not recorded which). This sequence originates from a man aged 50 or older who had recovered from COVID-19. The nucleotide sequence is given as TGTGCCAGCAGCCAAGGCCGGGACACATGGGGGGGAGAGACCCAGTACTTC. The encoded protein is CASSQGRDTWGGETQYF.